A single sample gave rise to the 20 T cell receptor beta chains below, sequenced in a study of T-cell reconstitution after alpha-beta-depleted transplantation in children (dated by TCRdb to the mid-2010s). Libraries were built with PCR. The listed sequencing device is Illumina HiSeq 2500. TCR libraries were prepared with molecular barcoding, using unique molecular identifiers to normalize TCRbeta repertoire quantification. TCRdb cleaned the public reads at Q25 with fastp, built clones with MiXCR and kept in-frame beta chains. A single entry per CDR3 protein holds the most common genes and DNA from its merged rows. The sample table holds 600,000 or so distinct CDR3 sequences, of which 23% were seen once. Together, the top ten hold roughly 13% of the sample. The treatment or condition tag for this specimen amounts to: allogeneic hematopoietic cell transplantation with graft depleted of TCRalphabeta T cells and CD19 B cells.

Specimen: PBMCs, mostly from graft donor cells, collected 360 days after TCRalphabeta/CD19-depleted stem cell transplant. Receptor source: a boy younger than two who had a stem cell transplant for acute myeloid leukemia, so the T cells may come from the graft donor.

This sequence joins TRBV12-3 or TRBV12-4 and TRBJ2-1; no definite D call. Trimming stripped 3 bases from V and 9 bases from J, with 12 bases between. This CDR3 is 13 amino acids long. DNA for the CDR3: TGTGCCAGCAGTTTGGCCCCTACGAGTGAGCAGTTCTTC. Translated: CASSLAPTSEQFF.

This CDR3 reads CASTPSGSPYNEQFF. Here the CDR3 DNA reads TGTGCCAGCACCCCAAGTGGCTCCCCCTACAATGAGCAGTTCTTC. The chain joins TRBV12-3 or TRBV12-4 to TRBJ2-1; D remains ambiguous. The CDR3 is 15 residues long. The V gene lost 7 bases and the J gene lost 2 bases, with 15 bases spanning the gap.

In its sample, this clonotype was seen many times. The genes are TRBV12-3 or TRBV12-4 and TRBJ1-4; D may be TRBD1 (5 bases). The CDR3 runs to 13 residues. Trimming removed 5 bases at V and 8 bases at J, with 12 bases between. DNA of the CDR3: TGTGCCAGCAGTCCAGGGCTGGGCGAAAAACTGTTTTTT. Encoded protein: CASSPGLGEKLFF.

This clonotype was counted between two and nine times. Sequence at one end of the junction differs from germline and may be a read error. The chain combines TRBV9 with TRBJ2-1; D is unclear. Germline V gene data show CDR1 as SGDLS and CDR2 as YYNGEE. The CDR3 length is 16 residues. The CDR3 region is CASTVEPTPAYNEQFF. The CDR3 DNA reads TGTGCCAGCACCGTAGAGCCTACCCCGGCCTACAATGAGCAGTTCTTC.

The V call is TRBV28, the J call TRBJ2-4; D remains unclear. This CDR3 is 13 amino acids long. Germline loops: CDR1 MDHEN, CDR2 SYDVKM. V was cut by 10 bases and J by 0 bases, with 10 bases left in between. CDR3 sequence reads: CANRPLAKNIQYF. The CDR3 DNA follows: TGTGCCAACAGACCTTTAGCCAAAAACATTCAGTACTTC.

The chain uses TRBV28 and TRBJ1-3; D not certain. Trimming shortened V by 5 bases and J by 0 bases, and 11 bases separated the two germline ends. This CDR3 has 15 residues. CDR1 is MDHEN, CDR2 SYDVKM, per germline. CDR3 nucleotide sequence: TGTGCCAGCAGTGACGGATCCTTCTCTGGAAACACCATATATTTT. As protein: CASSDGSFSGNTIYF.

This clonotype has only a few counts. The chain combines TRBV4-3 with TRBJ1-1; the D gene is possibly TRBD1 (6 bases). The CDR3 is made up of 14 amino acids. Trimming cost V 4 bases and J 5 bases, with 14 bases left between them. Looked up from germline, CDR1 is LGHNA and CDR2 is YSLEER. CDR3 in DNA: TGCGCCAGCAGCCTACAGGGCGGGAGGACTGAAGCTTTCTTT. Its translation: CASSLQGGRTEAFF.

There are a few counts of this clonotype. V usage is TRBV6-2 or TRBV6-3 and J usage is TRBJ1-5; D gene uncertain. Trimming left V 3 bases short and J 3 bases short, with 9 bases between. Germline CDR1 MNHEY, CDR2 SVGEGT. The CDR3 has 14 residues. The CDR3 sequence is CASSYLTNNQPQHF. The CDR3, as DNA: TGTGCCAGCAGTTATCTGACGAACAATCAGCCCCAGCATTTT.

Ten or more counts support this clonotype. The V gene is TRBV7-2, the J gene TRBJ1-5, with D unresolved. This CDR3 comprises 16 residues. Germline V gene sequence: CDR1 SGHTA, CDR2 FQGNSA. V gave up 5 bases and J gave up 0 bases, with 14 bases separating them. CDR3 loop: CASSLIQTYSNQPQHF. The DNA for the CDR3 is TGTGCCAGCAGCCTAATACAAACTTATAGCAATCAGCCCCAGCATTTT.

This rearrangement joins TRBV5-5 to TRBJ2-4; tentatively, D is TRBD2 (6 bases). The CDR3 length is 16 residues. V was trimmed by 4 bases and J by 0 bases, leaving 14 bases between them. The germline V gene encodes CDR1 SGHKS and CDR2 YYEKEE (reference sequence). CDR3: CASSPVPEGAKNIQYF. CDR3 DNA: TGTGCCAGCAGCCCCGTCCCGGAGGGAGCCAAAAACATTCAGTACTTC. The whole variable domain, filled in from reference TRBV5-5 and TRBJ2-4, reads DAGVTQSPTHLIKTRGQQVTLRCSPISGHKSVSWYQQVLGQGPQFIFQYYEKEERGRGNFPDRFSARQFPNYSSELNVNALLLGDSALYLCASSPVPEGAKNIQYFGAGTRLSVL.

This clonotype was seen only a few times. V gene TRBV11-2 combines with J gene TRBJ2-5; a weak D match, TRBD2 (6 bases). The CDR3 runs 18 residues. Germline V gene lookup returns CDR1 SGHAT and CDR2 FQNNGV. V lost 1 base to trimming and J lost 9 bases, with 27 bases between them. The CDR3 loop reads CASSLGRRGAMRLGAQYF. The CDR3 bases are TGTGCCAGCAGCTTAGGGAGGCGCGGGGCTATGCGGTTGGGGGCCCAGTACTTC.

This clonotype has just a few counts. The chain carries TRBV20-1 and TRBJ1-3; D call uncertain. The V end lost 1 base, the J end lost 1 base, and 14 bases lay between the germline ends. The CDR3 is 16 amino acids. Looked up from germline, CDR1 is DFQATT and CDR2 is SNEGSKA (reference sequence). The CDR3 DNA follows: TGCAGTGCTAGAGGCCCCTCAAGTAGGTCTGGAAACACCATATATTTT. Amino acids: CSARGPSSRSGNTIYF.

This clonotype was observed a few times. The chain links TRBV12-3 or TRBV12-4 to TRBJ2-1; TRBD2 matches 8 bases. Trimming took 9 bases from V and 9 from J; bases not matched to a gene: 7. This CDR3 contains 12 residues. CDR3 sequence: CASDGGAGEQFF. DNA for the CDR3: TGTGCCAGTGACGGGGGGGCCGGTGAGCAGTTCTTC.

This clonotype was picked up many times. The chain uses TRBV11-2 and TRBJ2-2; 7 bases are a match to TRBD2. This CDR3 comprises 16 residues. Germline V CDR1 and CDR2: SGHAT, FQNNGV. V shed 1 base and J 6 bases; nucleotides not matched to a gene: 8. The CDR3: CASSLASLAAAGELFF. The CDR3 bases are TGTGCCAGCAGCTTAGCATCTCTAGCGGCGGCCGGGGAGCTGTTTTTT.

This clonotype was seen many times. CDR3 sequence reads: CASSFSSIIEQFF. In DNA form, the CDR3 reads TGCGCCAGCAGCTTTTCTAGCATCATCGAGCAGTTCTTC. V gene TRBV5-1 combines with J gene TRBJ2-1, with a tentative D call TRBD2 (5 bases). Trimming took 2 bases from V and 10 from J, leaving 13 bases between them. The CDR3 loop spans 13 amino acids. Germline V gene sequence: CDR1 SGHRS, CDR2 YFSETQ.

The rearrangement uses TRBV6-5 and TRBJ2-5; a weak D match, TRBD1 (6 bases). The CDR3 length is 14 residues. V lost 3 bases and J lost 5, with 13 bases in between. The germline CDR1 and CDR2 sequences are MNHEY and SVGAGI. For the CDR3, the DNA is TGTGCCAGCAGTTATGTGGGGGCCGCGGAGACCCAGTACTTC. It yields the protein CASSYVGAAETQYF.

The V call is TRBV4-1, the J call TRBJ1-5, with D unclear. Per germline, CDR1 MGHRA and CDR2 YSYEKL. The CDR3 is 12 residues long. The V end was cut by 3 bases, the J end by 6 bases, with 6 bases between. DNA of the CDR3: TGCGCCAGCAGCCATCCCGGTCAGCCCCAGCATTTT. It is translated as CASSHPGQPQHF.

The rearrangement links TRBV6-2 or TRBV6-3 to TRBJ2-7; tentative D call: TRBD2 (5 bases). V was clipped by 4 bases and J by 0 bases, with 10 bases between them. The CDR3 is made up of 14 amino acids. Per the germline V gene, CDR1 is MNHEY and CDR2 is SVGEGT. Here the CDR3 DNA reads TGTGCCAGCAGTTGGCGGGCCGGCTCCTACGAGCAGTACTTC. It codes for CASSWRAGSYEQYF.

The chain recombines TRBV28 with TRBJ1-5; D perhaps matches TRBD1 (5 bases). Germline V gene lookup returns CDR1 MDHEN and CDR2 SYDVKM. The CDR3 is made up of 14 amino acids. Trimming pared 8 bases from V and 1 base from J, leaving 12 bases between. CDR3 amino acids: CASSTRGSNQPQHF. The CDR3 nucleotides are TGTGCCAGCTCGACCCGGGGGAGCAATCAGCCCCAGCATTTT.

This clonotype was picked up a small number of times. The chain combines TRBV12-3 or TRBV12-4 with TRBJ1-6; no clear D. The CDR3 consists of 13 residues. Trimming left V 3 bases short and J 7 bases short, with 7 bases between. CDR3 in DNA: TGTGCCAGCAGTTTCTTCGGAAATTCACCCCTCCACTTT. Encoded protein: CASSFFGNSPLHF.